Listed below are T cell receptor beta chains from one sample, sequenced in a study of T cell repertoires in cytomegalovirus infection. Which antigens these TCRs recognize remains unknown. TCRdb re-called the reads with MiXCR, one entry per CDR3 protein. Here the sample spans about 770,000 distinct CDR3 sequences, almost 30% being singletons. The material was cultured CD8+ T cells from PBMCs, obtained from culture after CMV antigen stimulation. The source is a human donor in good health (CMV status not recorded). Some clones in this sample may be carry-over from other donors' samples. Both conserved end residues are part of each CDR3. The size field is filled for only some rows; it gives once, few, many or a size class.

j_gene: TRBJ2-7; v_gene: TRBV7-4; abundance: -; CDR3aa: CASSQDRGSSYEQYF
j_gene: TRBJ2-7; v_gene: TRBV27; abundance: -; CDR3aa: CASSLSVGDRYEQYF
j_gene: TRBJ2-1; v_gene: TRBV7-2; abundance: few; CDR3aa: CASTGADEQFF
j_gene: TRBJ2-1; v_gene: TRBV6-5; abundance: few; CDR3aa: CASSYDIIRDNEQFF
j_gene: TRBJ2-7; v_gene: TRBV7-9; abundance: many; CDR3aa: CASLAGTGAGQYF
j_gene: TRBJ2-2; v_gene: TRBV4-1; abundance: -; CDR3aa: CASSQVVRTGELFF
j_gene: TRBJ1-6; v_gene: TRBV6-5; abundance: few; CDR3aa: CASSYNGRSVSLHF
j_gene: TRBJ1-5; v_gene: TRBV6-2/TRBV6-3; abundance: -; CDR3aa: CASSPGTGYGQPQHF
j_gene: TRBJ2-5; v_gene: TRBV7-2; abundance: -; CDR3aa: CASSPTGVQETQYF
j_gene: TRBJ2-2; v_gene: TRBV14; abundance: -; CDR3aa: CASSHGSRELFF
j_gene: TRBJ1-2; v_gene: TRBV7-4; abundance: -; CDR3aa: CASSFMANYGYTF
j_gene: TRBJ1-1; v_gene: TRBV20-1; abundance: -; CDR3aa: CSVGTEAFF
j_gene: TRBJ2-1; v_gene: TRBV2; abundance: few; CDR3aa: CVSRLEGQNEQFF
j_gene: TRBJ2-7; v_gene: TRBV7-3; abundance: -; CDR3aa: CASSRIAGGYEQYF